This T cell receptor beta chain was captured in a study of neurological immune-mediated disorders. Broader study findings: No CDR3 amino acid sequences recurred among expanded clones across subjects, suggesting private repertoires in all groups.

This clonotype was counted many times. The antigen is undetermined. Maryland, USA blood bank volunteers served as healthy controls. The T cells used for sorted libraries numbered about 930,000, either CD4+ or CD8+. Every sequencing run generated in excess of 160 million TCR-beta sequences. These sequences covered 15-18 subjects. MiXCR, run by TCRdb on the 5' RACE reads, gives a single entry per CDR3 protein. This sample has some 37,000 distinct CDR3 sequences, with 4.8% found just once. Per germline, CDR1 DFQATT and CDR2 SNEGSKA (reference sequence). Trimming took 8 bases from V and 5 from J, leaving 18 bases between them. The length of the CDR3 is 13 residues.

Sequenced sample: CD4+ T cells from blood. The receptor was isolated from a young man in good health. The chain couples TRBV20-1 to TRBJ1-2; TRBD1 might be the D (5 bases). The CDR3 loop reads CSTRGILGYGYTF. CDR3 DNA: TGCAGTACTCGGGGGATTCTAGGGTATGGCTACACCTTC.